What follows describes a single T cell receptor beta chain. No antigen is known for it. The data originate from a study of T cell responses to AZD1222 COVID-19 vaccine. Study conclusions and caveats: Mapped onto spike, vaccine-associated CD4 TCRs spanned it and were dominant at 160-218 and 743-854. Females made up more of the donors, who were largely white British, and clonal diversity may have come out too low. No day 14 peak samples; only post-peak repertoires were characterized.

CDR3 length: 16 amino acids. The ends lost 4 bases at V and 6 bases at J; junction bases unmatched: 10. The germline V gene encodes CDR1 LNHDA and CDR2 SQIVND (reference sequence). Sequencing was performed with immunoSEQ multiplex PCR; in TCRdb, only in-frame clones are kept and a portion is missing. The sample holds about 150,000 clones; 85% to 95% are singletons and the top ten take roughly 1.3%. The source is an adult in good health. J is TRBJ2-2 and V is TRBV19; the match to TRBD1 covers 8 bases. This specimen was peripheral blood, taken on day 0 of AZD1222 vaccination. The CDR3 DNA reads TGTGCCAGTAGTAGGAGCGTACAGGGGGAAGCCGGGGAGCTGTTTTTT. Residues: CASSRSVQGEAGELFF.